A single sample gave rise to the 18 T cell receptor beta chains below, sequenced in a study of cytomegalovirus exposure and HLA in healthy donors. This PCR relied on a set of 60 Vbeta primers and 13 Jbeta primers. Assay used: immunoSEQ multiplex PCR; TCRdb lists only in-frame clones, some missing. The top ten clones hold approximately 2.5% of a sample with some 130,000 clones, roughly 82% of them seen once. Input material: PBMCs. The receptors originated from a man aged 50 to 60 in good health and CMV-seronegative.

The chain employs TRBV9 and TRBJ2-7; TRBD1 agrees at 9 bases. Germline CDR1 SGDLS, CDR2 YYNGEE. After removal of 4 bases from V and 3 bases from J, the junction contained 8 bases not matched to a gene. The CDR3 sequence is 15 residues long. CDR3 amino acids: CASSPGQGRGYEQYF. For the CDR3, the DNA is TGTGCCAGCAGCCCGGGACAGGGAAGGGGCTACGAGCAGTACTTC.

The rearrangement uses TRBV7-9 and TRBJ1-2; tentative D call: TRBD1 (5 bases). Germline values: CDR1 SEHNR, CDR2 FQNEAQ (reference sequence). The CDR3 totals 16 residues. The ends were cut back, 2 bases at V and 6 bases at J, with 19 bases in the middle. In DNA, the CDR3 is TGTGCCAGCAGCTTAAATAGAGGCAGGGCGAACGATGGCTACACCTTC. Translated, it gives CASSLNRGRANDGYTF.

A few counts support this clone. The chain has TRBV6-5 and TRBJ1-1; 9 bases fit TRBD1. The CDR3 is made up of 14 amino acids. V was pared by 4 bases and J by 5 bases, with 5 bases of the junction left unmatched. Germline V CDR1 and CDR2: MNHEY, SVGAGI. This CDR3 is CASSSTGGRTEAFF. CDR3 DNA: TGTGCCAGCAGTTCCACAGGGGGCAGGACTGAAGCTTTCTTT.

In this sample, this clone turned up once. The chain uses TRBV4-3 and TRBJ2-1, with TRBD2 as a possible D gene (7 bases). The germline V gene encodes CDR1 LGHNA and CDR2 YSLEER. The CDR3 spans 19 residues. V was trimmed by 0 bases and J by 7 bases, leaving 25 bases between them. The CDR3 DNA is TGCGCCAGCAGCCAAGATCAGGGTCTTCCGGGGGGCTCAGGTAATGAGCAGTTCTTC. It is translated as CASSQDQGLPGGSGNEQFF.

The sample holds one count of this clone. The rearrangement uses TRBV11-2 and TRBJ2-7; D not resolved. The V gene's germline CDR1 is SGHAT and CDR2 FQNNGV. The V end lost 1 base, the J end lost 1 base, and 5 bases lay between the germline ends. The CDR3 totals 13 residues. The CDR3 is CASSLGQSYEQYF. The CDR3 DNA sequence: TGTGCCAGCAGCTTAGGTCAGTCCTACGAGCAGTACTTC.

This clone is a singleton in its sample. The chain employs TRBV7-8 and TRBJ2-7, with 7 nucleotides matching TRBD1. Unmatched junction bases numbered 8, after V lost 4 bases and J lost 5 bases. The CDR3 is made up of 14 amino acids. Germline V gene data show CDR1 as SGHVS and CDR2 as FQNEAQ. The CDR3 nucleotides read TGTGCCAGCAGCTCCAATACAGGGGATGACGAGCAGTACTTC. Its protein is CASSSNTGDDEQYF.

The rearrangement links TRBV5-1 to TRBJ2-3; 10 bases agree with TRBD2. Germline values: CDR1 SGHRS, CDR2 YFSETQ. V lost 4 bases, J lost 6 bases, and 8 bases stayed unmatched. The CDR3 runs to 15 residues. In DNA, the CDR3 is TGCGCCAGCAGCGCCGGACTAGCGGCGGTGGATACGCAGTATTTT. Protein: CASSAGLAAVDTQYF. The variable domain in full, completed from reference TRBV5-1 and TRBJ2-3, reads KAGVTQTPRYLIKTRGQQVTLSCSPISGHRSVSWYQQTPGQGLQFLFEYFSETQRNKGNFPGRFSGRQFSNSRSEMNVSTLELGDSALYLCASSAGLAAVDTQYFGPGTRLTVL.

For the CDR3, the DNA is TGTGCCAGCAAGCGGGCGGGGGGGCTGGAGACCCAGTACTTC. The encoded protein is CASKRAGGLETQYF. The chain has TRBV5-4 and TRBJ2-5; 9 bases agree with TRBD2. This CDR3 contains 14 residues. V shed 6 bases, J shed 5 bases, and the junction held 8 bases outside the gene matches. Germline V gives CDR1 SGHNT, CDR2 YYREEE (reference sequence).

The genes are TRBV4-2 and TRBJ2-7, with D maybe TRBD2 (6 bases). V was shortened by 4 bases and J by 0 bases, with 10 bases between the two germline ends. Germline values: CDR1 LGHNA, CDR2 YNFKEQ. This CDR3 has 14 residues. The CDR3 nucleotides are TGTGCCAGCAGCCCGGGACTTTACTCCTACGAGCAGTACTTC. This gives the protein CASSPGLYSYEQYF.

This clone was detected only a few times. Other nucleotide sequences from this sample produce the same CDR3. The chain links TRBV7-9 to TRBJ2-1, with 9 bases that match TRBD2. From germline, CDR1 is SEHNR and CDR2 FQNEAQ (reference sequence). The CDR3 is 16 amino acids. V shed 0 bases and J 2 bases; nucleotides not matched to a gene: 2. CDR3 bases: TGTGCCAGCAGCTTAGCGCTAGCGGGAACCTACAATGAGCAGTTCTTC. It translates to CASSLALAGTYNEQFF.

The chain combines TRBV2 with TRBJ2-3; possible D gene TRBD2, 5 bases. The ends were cut back, 3 bases at V and 14 bases at J, with 12 bases in the middle. In germline, CDR1 is SNHLY, CDR2 FYNNEI. The length of the CDR3 is 11 residues. CDR3 residues: CASSDFGDWYF. CDR3 DNA: TGTGCCAGCAGTGATTTCGGGGATTGGTATTTT.

This chain links TRBV27 with TRBJ2-1, with no clear D. The CDR3 consists of 13 residues. CDR1 and CDR2 (germline): MNHEY, SMNVEV (reference sequence). Trimming shortened V by 2 bases and J by 3 bases, and 5 bases separated the two germline ends. CDR3 DNA: TGTGCCAGCAGTTTAGAGATCTACAATGAGCAGTTCTTC. Translated, it gives CASSLEIYNEQFF.

This clone has just a few counts. The V gene is TRBV28, the J gene TRBJ1-5; D gene ambiguous. The V gene's germline CDR1 is MDHEN and CDR2 SYDVKM. The CDR3 is made up of 16 amino acids. V dropped 5 bases and J dropped 0 bases, with 14 bases sitting between them. CDR3 nucleotides: TGTGCCAGCAGTCCCCCTAGGAGAAATAGCAATCAGCCCCAGCATTTT. This translates into CASSPPRRNSNQPQHF.

The chain joins TRBV7-8 to TRBJ2-5; a possible D gene is TRBD1 (5 bases). Between the trimmed V and J ends, which lost 3 bases and 1 base, there was a span of 15 bases. The CDR3 covers 16 residues. The germline V gene has CDR1 SGHVS and CDR2 FQNEAQ. For the CDR3, the DNA is TGTGCCAGCAGCTTGCGGTTTGGGGCAGGCCAAGAGACCCAGTACTTC. This translates into CASSLRFGAGQETQYF.

V usage is TRBV5-1 and J usage is TRBJ2-3; 10 bases map to TRBD2. The germline gives CDR1 SGHRS, CDR2 YFSETQ. CDR3 length equals 17 residues. Germline trimming cut 5 bases from V and 3 bases from J; bases unmatched to any gene: 12. The CDR3 loop is CASRRELAGFFTDTQYF. The CDR3 bases are TGCGCCAGCAGAAGAGAACTAGCGGGGTTTTTTACAGATACGCAGTATTTT.

V usage is TRBV7-9 and J usage is TRBJ1-1; D remains ambiguous. Germline CDR1 reads SEHNR; CDR2 reads FQNEAQ (reference sequence). Trimming pared 4 bases from V and 7 bases from J, leaving 13 bases between. This CDR3 is built from 13 residues. The CDR3 region is CASSSQEGSEAFF. DNA for the CDR3: TGTGCCAGCAGCTCCCAGGAAGGGAGTGAAGCTTTCTTT.

This chain joins TRBV13 and TRBJ1-6; TRBD1 matches 7 bases. After removal of 3 bases from V and 10 bases from J, the junction contained 9 bases not matched to a gene. Per the germline V gene, CDR1 is PRHDT and CDR2 is FYEKMQ (reference sequence). This CDR3 contains 15 residues. CDR3 amino acids: CASSFGTAGISPLHF. The CDR3 DNA follows: TGTGCCAGCAGCTTTGGGACAGCGGGTATATCACCCCTCCACTTT.

The chain combines TRBV13 with TRBJ2-5, with 9 positions matching TRBD2. V dropped 1 base and J dropped 4; count of bases not matched to a gene: 10. The CDR3 runs to 17 residues. The germline V gene encodes CDR1 PRHDT and CDR2 FYEKMQ (reference sequence). CDR3 amino acids: CASSLAVAGGPPETQYF. The CDR3 bases are TGTGCCAGCAGCTTAGCGGTGGCGGGGGGGCCACCAGAGACCCAGTACTTC.